This T cell receptor (beta chain) comes out of a study of CD8+ T cells in alopecia areata. In the study overall: Treatment comprised oral tofacitinib, 5 to 10 mg twice daily, in treated patients.

The V gene lost 1 base and the J gene lost 7 bases, with 13 bases spanning the gap. This CDR3 is 14 amino acids long. Germline V gives CDR1 KGHSH, CDR2 LQKENI. RNA extraction was followed by reverse transcription into cDNA, which acted as the sequencing template. The data were produced by immunoSEQ multiplex PCR, yet TCRdb's version contains in-frame clones alone and is incomplete. In the table there are about 120,000 clones, approximately 51% of which are singletons. Treatment reported: oral pan-JAK inhibitor, 5-10 mg twice daily. Alopecia areata patients provided lesional scalp punch biopsies and peripheral blood. The researchers isolated CD4+ and CD8+ T cells from PBMCs by sorting.

The chain links TRBV18 to TRBJ1-1; tentatively, D is TRBD1 (5 bases). The sample here was CD4+ T cells sorted from blood, taken at week 24, from a patient treated with tofacitinib. This clonotype was sampled from a human donor with alopecia areata. The CDR3 sequence is CASSPQGTGGEAFF. DNA for the CDR3: TGTGCCAGCTCACCACAGGGAACAGGCGGTGAAGCTTTCTTT.